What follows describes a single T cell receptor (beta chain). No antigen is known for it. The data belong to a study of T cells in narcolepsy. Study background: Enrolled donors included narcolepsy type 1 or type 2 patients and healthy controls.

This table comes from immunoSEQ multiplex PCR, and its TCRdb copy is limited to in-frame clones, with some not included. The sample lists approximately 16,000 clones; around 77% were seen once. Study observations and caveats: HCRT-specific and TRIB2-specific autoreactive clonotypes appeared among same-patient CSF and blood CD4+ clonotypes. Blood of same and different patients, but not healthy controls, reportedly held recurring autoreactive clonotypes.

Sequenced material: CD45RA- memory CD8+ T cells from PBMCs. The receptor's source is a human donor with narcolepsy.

The CDR3 spells CAWSVMGAETQYF. The CDR3 nucleotides read TGTGCCTGGAGTGTAATGGGGGCAGAGACCCAGTACTTC. The rearrangement joins TRBV30 to TRBJ2-5, with D maybe TRBD1 (6 bases). In germline, CDR1 is GTSNPN, CDR2 SVGIG (reference sequence). The CDR3 covers 13 residues. V lost 0 bases and J 4 bases, leaving 9 bases between the germline ends.